These 22 T cell receptor beta chains came from one sample sequenced in a study of cytomegalovirus exposure and HLA in healthy donors. The study ran its PCR with 60 Vbeta and 13 Jbeta primers. The protocol was immunoSEQ multiplex PCR, while the TCRdb copy is restricted to in-frame clones and leaves out a portion. The table for this sample gives more than 200,000 clones. Material for sequencing was PBMCs. These receptors were taken from a woman younger than 45 in good health and CMV-seropositive.

As regards this clone: At the DNA level, this CDR3 is encoded by other sequences in the same sample as well. CDR3 loop: CSASGVYEQYF. In DNA form, the CDR3 reads TGCAGTGCTAGCGGGGTCTACGAGCAGTACTTC. The V call is TRBV20-1, the J call TRBJ2-7, with D possibly TRBD2 on 5 matching bases. The CDR3 runs to 11 residues. The V gene lost 3 bases and the J gene lost 3 bases, with 6 bases spanning the gap. Germline V gene data show CDR1 as DFQATT and CDR2 as SNEGSKA (reference sequence).

The chain has TRBV6-1 and TRBJ2-7; D is possibly TRBD2 (6 bases). The germline V gene has CDR1 MNHNS and CDR2 SASEGT. V was pared by 0 bases and J by 5 bases, with 17 bases between. The CDR3 runs to 16 residues. The CDR3 DNA follows: TGTGCCAGCAGTGAAGCCCCGGGACTTCGGGACCACGAGCAGTACTTC. Protein sequence: CASSEAPGLRDHEQYF.

The gene calls are TRBV10-2 and TRBJ2-2, with 8 bases that match TRBD2. Losses at the gene ends were 2 bases for V and 0 bases for J; bases not matched to a gene: 2. This CDR3 is 16 amino acids long. The V gene's germline CDR1 is WSHSY and CDR2 SAAADI. CDR3 bases: TGCGCCAGCAGTGAGCTGACTAGCGCGAACACCGGGGAGCTGTTTTTT. This translates into CASSELTSANTGELFF.

The chain carries TRBV19 and TRBJ1-5; D might be TRBD1 (5 bases). The CDR3 is 13 residues long. V dropped 5 bases and J dropped 7 bases, with 12 bases sitting between them. The germline gives CDR1 LNHDA, CDR2 SQIVND (reference sequence). The CDR3 region is CASSRQNRQPQHF. CDR3 DNA: TGTGCCAGTAGTCGTCAAAACAGGCAGCCCCAGCATTTT.

The chain combines TRBV5-8 with TRBJ1-5, with unresolved D. Between the trimmed V and J ends, which lost 4 bases and 3 bases, there was a span of 11 bases. Per the germline V gene, CDR1 is SGHTS and CDR2 is YDEGEE. The CDR3 length is 14 residues. The CDR3 spells CASSLPLFNQPQHF. The CDR3 bases are TGTGCCAGCAGCCTTCCTCTTTTCAATCAGCCCCAGCATTTT.

The V call is TRBV6-5, the J call TRBJ1-1, with D possibly TRBD1 on 6 matching bases. V was cut by 0 bases and J by 4 bases, with 12 bases left in between. The V gene's germline CDR1 is MNHEY and CDR2 SVGAGI. The CDR3 is 15 amino acids. The CDR3 DNA is TGTGCCAGCAGTTACTCTCAGGGGTTGGGCACTGAAGCTTTCTTT. Protein sequence: CASSYSQGLGTEAFF.

The genes are TRBV29-1 and TRBJ2-7, with 8 bases lining up with TRBD2. J was trimmed by 5 bases and V by 6 bases; bases with no gene match: 12. Germline V lookup: CDR1 SQVTM, CDR2 ANQGSEA. CDR3 length equals 14 residues. CDR3 residues: CSVISGTSGDEQYF. CDR3 coding DNA: TGCAGCGTGATTAGCGGGACATCCGGGGACGAGCAGTACTTC.

The rearrangement uses TRBV5-1 and TRBJ2-1; D gene uncertain. Per the germline V gene, CDR1 is SGHRS and CDR2 is YFSETQ. This CDR3 spans 15 amino acids. The V end was cut by 0 bases, the J end by 1 base, with 8 bases between. CDR3 residues: CASSLAPGSYNEQFF. Written as DNA, the CDR3 is TGCGCCAGCAGCTTGGCGCCCGGTTCCTACAATGAGCAGTTCTTC.

The V call is TRBV19, the J call TRBJ1-5; D is possibly TRBD1 (6 bases). CDR1 LNHDA and CDR2 SQIVND come from the germline V gene (reference sequence). Deletions cut 5 bases from V and 3 bases from J, with 23 bases between. The CDR3 runs 18 residues. The CDR3 DNA follows: TGTGCCAGTAGTCTCCGCAACGACAGGCCCTACGACAATCAGCCCCAGCATTTT. Its translation is CASSLRNDRPYDNQPQHF.

The chain has TRBV28 and TRBJ1-2; D not certain. CDR1 MDHEN and CDR2 SYDVKM come from the germline V gene. V was shortened by 3 bases and J by 7 bases, with 21 bases between the two germline ends. The CDR3 contains 16 residues. The CDR3 DNA is TGTGCCAGCAGTTTGTTAGTTCGATCTTTGCTTATTGGCTACACCTTC. This encodes CASSLLVRSLLIGYTF.

This chain joins TRBV5-6 and TRBJ2-3, with TRBD2 matching over 11 bases. Trimming cost V 7 bases and J 2 bases; bases outside gene matches: 3. The CDR3 is 14 residues long. Germline V CDR1 and CDR2: SGHDT, YYEEEE. CDR3 coding DNA: TGTGCCAGCGGGACTAGCGGAATCACAGATACGCAGTATTTT. It specifies CASGTSGITDTQYF.

The V call is TRBV19, the J call TRBJ2-1; 8 bases fit TRBD2. The CDR3 covers 17 residues. With 2 bases clipped from V and 5 bases from J, the junction kept 11 bases outside the gene matches. Germline loops: CDR1 LNHDA, CDR2 SQIVND (reference sequence). CDR3 sequence reads: CASSISQGLEEHNEQFF. The CDR3 DNA is TGTGCCAGTAGTATAAGCCAGGGACTAGAGGAGCACAATGAGCAGTTCTTC.

The rearrangement links TRBV9 to TRBJ2-1; D not resolved. Trimming cost V 1 base and J 1 base, with 6 bases left between them. The germline CDR1 and CDR2 sequences are SGDLS and YYNGEE. The CDR3 spans 14 residues. The CDR3 coding sequence is TGTGCCAGCAGCGTATCCAGGTCCTACAATGAGCAGTTCTTC. It encodes CASSVSRSYNEQFF.

This chain connects TRBV7-8 to TRBJ1-2; possibly TRBD1 for D (5 bases). The CDR3 runs 13 residues. V was pared by 4 bases and J by 5 bases, with 11 bases between. Germline CDR1 is SGHVS and CDR2 is FQNEAQ. This CDR3 is CASSSRQQYGYTF. For the CDR3, the DNA is TGTGCCAGCAGCTCCCGACAGCAATATGGCTACACCTTC.

J is TRBJ1-1 and V is TRBV27, with D possibly matching TRBD1 (5 bases). The germline V gene encodes CDR1 MNHEY and CDR2 SMNVEV (reference sequence). The CDR3 spans 14 residues. V was shortened by 1 base and J by 6 bases, with 12 bases between the two germline ends. The CDR3 DNA follows: TGTGCCAGCAGTTTATGGGGGGGTGGCGCTGAAGCTTTCTTT. It translates to CASSLWGGGAEAFF.

The chain is built from TRBV6-5 and TRBJ1-3; D is possibly TRBD1 (6 bases). This CDR3 region has 16 residues. The ends were cut back, 0 bases at V and 4 bases at J, with 13 bases in the middle. Germline CDR1 and CDR2: MNHEY and SVGAGI. CDR3 DNA sequence: TGTGCCAGCAGTTACTCGGGACACTCTATGGGAAACACCATATATTTT. Its protein is CASSYSGHSMGNTIYF.

This sequence joins TRBV6-6 and TRBJ2-5, with a possible D match to TRBD1 (5 bases). V was clipped by 5 bases and J by 4 bases, with 20 bases between them. This CDR3 is built from 16 residues. Germline-derived CDR1 and CDR2 are MNHNY and SVGAGI (reference sequence). The CDR3 spells CASSGMTDNTRETQYF. In nucleotides, the CDR3 is TGTGCCAGCAGTGGGATGACGGACAACACGAGAGAGACCCAGTACTTC.

In nucleotides, the CDR3 is TGTGCCAGCACACAGGGGGGGTATCAGCCCCAGCATTTT. Translating gives CASTQGGYQPQHF. The chain has TRBV6-1 and TRBJ1-5, with 8 nucleotides matching TRBD1. Trimming took 7 bases from V and 5 from J; bases not matched to a gene: 4. The CDR3 spans 13 residues. Looked up from germline, CDR1 is MNHNS and CDR2 is SASEGT.

The chain employs TRBV18 and TRBJ1-1; 8 bases align to TRBD1. V lost 3 bases, J lost 5 bases, and 2 bases stayed unmatched. Germline CDR1 KGHSH, CDR2 LQKENI. This CDR3 comprises 13 residues. The CDR3 loop reads CASSPTGETEAFF. The CDR3 DNA follows: TGTGCCAGCTCACCGACAGGGGAAACTGAAGCTTTCTTT. Supplemented by reference TRBV18 and TRBJ1-1, the full variable domain reads NAGVMQNPRHLVRRRGQEARLRCSPMKGHSHVYWYRQLPEEGLKFMVYLQKENIIDESGMPKERFSAEFPKEGPSILRIQQVVRGDSAAYFCASSPTGETEAFFGQGTRLTVV.

The V and J genes are TRBV13 and TRBJ1-3; TRBD1 matches at 9 bases. The ends lost 3 bases at V and 4 bases at J; junction bases unmatched: 10. Germline lookup yields CDR1 PRHDT and CDR2 FYEKMQ (reference sequence). This CDR3 region has 17 residues. CDR3 loop: CASSFPGQGFGGNTIYF. DNA for the CDR3: TGTGCCAGCAGCTTCCCGGGACAGGGTTTCGGCGGAAACACCATATATTTT.

The rearrangement links TRBV28 to TRBJ1-1; no clear D gene. The germline CDR1 and CDR2 sequences are MDHEN and SYDVKM. V lost 5 bases and J lost 0, with 7 bases in between. The CDR3 loop spans 13 amino acids. The CDR3 region has the DNA TGTGCCAGCAGTGCCCAGATGAACACTGAAGCTTTCTTT. This translates into CASSAQMNTEAFF.

As DNA, the CDR3 is TGTGCCAGCAGCCTTAACACTGAAGCTTTCTTT. This encodes CASSLNTEAFF. The chain has TRBV5-4 and TRBJ1-1, with unresolved D. This CDR3 has 11 amino acids. The germline V gene has CDR1 SGHNT and CDR2 YYREEE (reference sequence). V was cut by 4 bases and J by 2 bases, with 3 bases left in between.